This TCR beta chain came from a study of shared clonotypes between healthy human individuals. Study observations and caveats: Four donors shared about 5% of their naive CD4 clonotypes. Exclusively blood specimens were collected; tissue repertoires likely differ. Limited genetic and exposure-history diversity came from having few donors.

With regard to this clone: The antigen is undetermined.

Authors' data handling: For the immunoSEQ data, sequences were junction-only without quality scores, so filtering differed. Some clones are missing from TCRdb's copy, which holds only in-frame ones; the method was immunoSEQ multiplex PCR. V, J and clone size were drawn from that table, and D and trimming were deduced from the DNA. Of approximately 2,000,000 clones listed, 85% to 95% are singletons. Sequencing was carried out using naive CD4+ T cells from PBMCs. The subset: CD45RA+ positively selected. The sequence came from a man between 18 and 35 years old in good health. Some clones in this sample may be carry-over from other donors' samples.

The CDR3 DNA reads TGCAGCGTTTCAGGAGTTCTACTCCTTAACTATGGCTACACCTTC. This gives the protein CSVSGVLLLNYGYTF. This chain uses TRBV29-1 with TRBJ1-2, with D unclear. Trimming stripped 5 bases from V and 1 base from J, with 17 bases between. The CDR3 has 15 amino acids. Germline V gene lookup returns CDR1 SQVTM and CDR2 ANQGSEA.